Each of the 6 T cell receptor beta chains below was sequenced from the same sample in a study of CD8+CD57+ T cells in acquired aplastic anemia. It was patients with CD8+CD57+ cell expansion by flow cytometry who were chosen for sequencing. Genomic DNA templated the TCR beta VDJ and CDR3 profiling. A single record per CDR3 protein comes from TCRdb applying MiXCR to the reads. Of approximately 98,000 distinct CDR3 sequences listed, less than 75% are singletons. The specimen sequenced was sorted CD4+, CD8+, or CD8+CD57+ T cells (not recorded which) from PBMCs. The receptor set was obtained from a human donor with aplastic anemia.

This chain links TRBV9 with TRBJ2-3, with D perhaps given as TRBD1 or TRBD2 (5 bases each). Germline CDR1 and CDR2: SGDLS and YYNGEE. The CDR3 is 15 residues long. The V end lost 1 base, the J end lost 0 bases, and 9 bases lay between the germline ends. Here the CDR3 reads CASSVNGASTDTQYF. CDR3 DNA: TGTGCCAGCAGCGTAAACGGGGCTAGCACAGATACGCAGTATTTT.

This clonotype was seen ten or more times. The CDR3 is CSVDGTGNTGELFF. DNA of the CDR3: TGCAGCGTTGACGGGACGGGAAACACCGGGGAGCTGTTTTTT. The chain recombines TRBV29-1 with TRBJ2-2; either TRBD1 or TRBD2 may supply D (5 bases each). CDR3 length equals 14 residues. Trimming removed 3 bases at V and 2 bases at J, with 10 bases between. CDR1 is SQVTM and CDR2 is ANQGSEA in the germline V gene.

The chain carries TRBV7-3 and TRBJ1-2; weak D call: TRBD1 (6 bases). V lost 5 bases, J lost 5 bases, and 9 bases lay in between. The CDR3 extends over 12 amino acids. The V gene's germline CDR1 is SGHTA and CDR2 FQGTGA. CDR3 sequence reads: CASSAQGYGYTF. CDR3 nucleotide sequence: TGTGCCAGCAGCGCACAGGGTTATGGCTACACCTTC.

The chain recombines TRBV7-3 with TRBJ1-6, with D possibly being TRBD1 (5 bases). The CDR3 length is 13 residues. CDR1 and CDR2 (germline): SGHTA, FQGTGA. V was cut by 4 bases and J by 6 bases, with 7 bases left in between. DNA for the CDR3: TGTGCCAGCAGCTCCGGGGCTAATTCACCCCTCCACTTT. Amino acid sequence: CASSSGANSPLHF.

The gene calls are TRBV24-1 and TRBJ2-3, with 12 bases that match TRBD2. The CDR3 is 17 residues long. The trim removed 4 bases at V and 1 base at J, leaving 5 bases unmatched. CDR1 is KGHDR and CDR2 is SFDVKD in the germline V gene. The CDR3 is CATSDTSGRWGTDTQYF. The CDR3 region has the DNA TGTGCCACCAGTGACACTAGCGGGAGGTGGGGCACAGATACGCAGTATTTT.

The rearrangement joins TRBV15 to TRBJ2-7; possible D gene TRBD2, 5 bases. The CDR3 totals 14 residues. CDR1 is LNHNV, CDR2 YYDKDF, per germline (reference sequence). The germline V and J ends were trimmed by 0 bases and 4 bases, with 10 bases remaining between them. As DNA, the CDR3 is TGTGCCACCAGCAGAGATGCGAGGGCTTACGAGCAGTACTTC. Translation: CATSRDARAYEQYF.